The present T cell receptor (beta chain) was sequenced within a study of glioma-infiltrating T cells. Study-level points and caveats: Gliomas, especially low-grade, showed above-expected tissue-blood divergence; non-neoplastic patients showed below.

Amplification of TCR alpha and beta CDR3 regions from RNA used iRepertoire nested multiplex PCR. One entry per CDR3 protein, called by TCRdb with MiXCR from the multiplex PCR reads. The sample yields around 150,000 distinct CDR3 sequences, roughly two fifths seen once. Notes on this clonotype: As yet, its antigen is unknown.

CDR3 length: 12 amino acids. The V and J ends lost 5 bases and 5 bases respectively, with 9 bases between them. Germline V gene data show CDR1 as KGHSH and CDR2 as LQKENI. Sequencing was carried out using glioma tissue, nonneoplastic brain tissue, or PBMCs (not recorded which). This TCR was sampled from a human donor with low-grade glioma or glioblastoma, undergoing nonglioma brain surgery, or in good health (not recorded which). The chain couples TRBV18 to TRBJ2-5; perhaps TRBD1 as D (6 bases). CDR3 in DNA: TGTGCCAGCTCAACCACAGGGGAGACCCAGTACTTC. This codes for CASSTTGETQYF.